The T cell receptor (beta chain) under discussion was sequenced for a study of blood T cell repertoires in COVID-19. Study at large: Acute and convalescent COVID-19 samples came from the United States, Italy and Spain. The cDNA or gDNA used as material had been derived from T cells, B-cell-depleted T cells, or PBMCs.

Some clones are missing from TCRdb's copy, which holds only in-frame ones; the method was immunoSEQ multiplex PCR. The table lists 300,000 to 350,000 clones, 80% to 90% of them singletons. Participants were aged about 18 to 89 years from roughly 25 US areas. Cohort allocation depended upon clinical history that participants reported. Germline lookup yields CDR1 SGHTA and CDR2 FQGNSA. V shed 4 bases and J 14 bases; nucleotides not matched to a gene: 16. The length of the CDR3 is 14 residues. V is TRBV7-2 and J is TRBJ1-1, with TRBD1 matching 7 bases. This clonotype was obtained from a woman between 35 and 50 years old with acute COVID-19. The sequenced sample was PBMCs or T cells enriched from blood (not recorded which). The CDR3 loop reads CASSSPVGGATPFF. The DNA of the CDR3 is TGTGCCAGCAGCTCCCCGGTAGGGGGCGCAACTCCCTTCTTT.